This T cell receptor beta chain was documented in a study of beta chain features in type 1 diabetes. Unmatched junction bases numbered 11, after V lost 0 bases and J lost 6 bases. This CDR3 comprises 17 residues. The germline V gene encodes CDR1 SEHNR and CDR2 FQNEAQ (reference sequence). Blood was drawn once from each donor into heparinised tubes. The draws averaged approximately 110 mL. Study-wide results and caveats: An over-representation of cells with high TCR expression could result from cDNA sequencing. Across all four CD4+ subsets, people with type 1 diabetes showed modestly shorter TCRB CDR3s. Type 1 diabetes patients had fewer VDJ junction insertions and more deletions.

For this clone: Antigen unknown.

Of the isolated RNA, all was reverse transcribed, and so the sequenced material was expressed TCRB transcripts. Produced via immunoSEQ multiplex PCR; TCRdb's table is partial and in-frame only. The sample includes around 200,000 clones, 10% to 15% of them seen just once. The sequence derives from a woman aged 18-30 years in good health. The J gene is TRBJ2-3, the V gene TRBV7-9, with TRBD1 identical over 8 bases. Input material: central memory CD4+ T cells from blood. Written as DNA, the CDR3 is TGTGCCAGCAGCTTAGCGCTGACAGGGGCGTCGATGGATACGCAGTATTTT. This translates into CASSLALTGASMDTQYF.